These T cell receptor beta chains were read from a single sample in a study of blood T cell repertoires in COVID-19. Measured with immunoSEQ multiplex PCR; TCRdb has only the in-frame clones, and not every one. Of under 150,000 clones in the sample, 80% to 90% were seen once. The sample taken for sequencing was PBMCs or T cells enriched from blood (not recorded which). The receptors shown here come from a woman aged 45-65 years who had recovered from COVID-19. The CDR3 runs from the conserved cysteine through the conserved F or W. D genes are given only for firm matches. Clone size is stated in some rows and not others, as once, few, many or a class when expanded.

v_gene: TRBV4-3; d_gene: -; j_gene: TRBJ2-3; abundance: -; CDR3nt: TGCGCCAGCAGCCAAGTTGCGCGGGGCACAGATACGCAGTATTTT; CDR3aa: CASSQVARGTDTQYF
v_gene: TRBV7-6; d_gene: -; j_gene: TRBJ2-3; abundance: -; CDR3nt: TGTGCCAGCAGCTTAGGTCGGGCCAGGGGCGCTTCTAGCACAGATACGCAGTATTTT; CDR3aa: CASSLGRARGASSTDTQYF
v_gene: TRBV2; d_gene: TRBD1; j_gene: TRBJ2-5; abundance: -; CDR3nt: TGTGCCAGCAGTGTCCCTCGGGGACAGGGCCAATATCAAGAGACCCAGTACTTC; CDR3aa: CASSVPRGQGQYQETQYF
v_gene: TRBV6-4; d_gene: -; j_gene: TRBJ1-2; abundance: -; CDR3nt: TGTGCCAGCAGTGGAGGGAGTGGCTACACCTTC; CDR3aa: CASSGGSGYTF
v_gene: TRBV11-2; d_gene: -; j_gene: TRBJ2-7; abundance: -; CDR3nt: TGTGCCAGCAGCTTATACAGGGTGGGCGAGCAGTACTTC; CDR3aa: CASSLYRVGEQYF
v_gene: TRBV3-1/TRBV3-2; d_gene: TRBD2; j_gene: TRBJ2-3; abundance: -; CDR3nt: TGTGCCAGCAGCCCTAGACTAGCGGGGGGCACAGATACGCAGTATTTT; CDR3aa: CASSPRLAGGTDTQYF
v_gene: TRBV3-1/TRBV3-2; d_gene: TRBD1; j_gene: TRBJ1-2; abundance: -; CDR3nt: TGTGCCAGCAGCACCCGGGACAGCTCCTCCTATGGCTACACCTTC; CDR3aa: CASSTRDSSSYGYTF
v_gene: TRBV15; d_gene: -; j_gene: TRBJ1-2; abundance: -; CDR3nt: TGTGCCACCAGCAGAGATCCGGGCTATGGCTACACCTTC; CDR3aa: CATSRDPGYGYTF
v_gene: TRBV3-1/TRBV3-2; d_gene: -; j_gene: TRBJ2-5; abundance: -; CDR3nt: TGTGCCAGCAGCATGCTGGGGCAAGGAGAGACCCAGTACTTC; CDR3aa: CASSMLGQGETQYF
v_gene: TRBV24-1; d_gene: TRBD2; j_gene: TRBJ2-2; abundance: once; CDR3nt: TGTGCCACCAGTGATCGGGGGGCGAACACCGGGGAGCTGTTTTTT; CDR3aa: CATSDRGANTGELFF
v_gene: TRBV3-1/TRBV3-2; d_gene: -; j_gene: TRBJ1-6; abundance: -; CDR3nt: TGTGCCAGCAGCGACCCCGGGGGGGCTTCACCCCTCCACTTT; CDR3aa: CASSDPGGASPLHF
v_gene: TRBV6-1; d_gene: -; j_gene: TRBJ1-2; abundance: -; CDR3nt: TGTGCCAGCAGGCCCCCCAACTACTATGGCTACACCTTC; CDR3aa: CASRPPNYYGYTF
v_gene: TRBV19; d_gene: TRBD1; j_gene: TRBJ2-1; abundance: -; CDR3nt: TGTGCCAGTAGTATTCAAACGGGACAGGGCTACAATGAGCAGTTCTTC; CDR3aa: CASSIQTGQGYNEQFF
v_gene: TRBV7-2; d_gene: -; j_gene: TRBJ1-2; abundance: -; CDR3nt: TGTGCCAGCAGCTTAGGAGTAGCTCGCCAGAACACCTTC; CDR3aa: CASSLGVARQNTF
v_gene: TRBV12-3/TRBV12-4; d_gene: -; j_gene: TRBJ2-2; abundance: -; CDR3nt: TGTGCCAGCAGCACTCTCGCTACCGGGGAGCTGTTTTTT; CDR3aa: CASSTLATGELFF
v_gene: TRBV19; d_gene: -; j_gene: TRBJ2-1; abundance: -; CDR3nt: TGTGCCAGTTCGGGTAATGAGCAGTTCTTC; CDR3aa: CASSGNEQFF
v_gene: TRBV27; d_gene: TRBD1; j_gene: TRBJ1-2; abundance: -; CDR3nt: TGTGCCAGCAGCCCGGGACAGGGGGCTTTCGGTGGCTACACCTTC; CDR3aa: CASSPGQGAFGGYTF
v_gene: TRBV11-3; d_gene: -; j_gene: TRBJ2-7; abundance: few; CDR3nt: TGTGCCAGCAGCTGGGGACTCCGACCTGGTCAGTACTTC; CDR3aa: CASSWGLRPGQYF
v_gene: TRBV11-3; d_gene: -; j_gene: TRBJ1-4; abundance: once; CDR3nt: TGTGCCAGCAGCCCGCAGGGGTGGGGTGAAAAACTGTTTTTT; CDR3aa: CASSPQGWGEKLFF
v_gene: TRBV10-1; d_gene: -; j_gene: TRBJ2-3; abundance: -; CDR3nt: TGCGCCAGCAGTGTCGGGCGGGAAGATACGCAGTATTTT; CDR3aa: CASSVGREDTQYF
v_gene: TRBV3-1/TRBV3-2; d_gene: -; j_gene: TRBJ2-7; abundance: -; CDR3nt: TGTGCCAGCAGCCAAGCTCGTCGCGAGCAGTACTTC; CDR3aa: CASSQARREQYF
v_gene: TRBV19; d_gene: -; j_gene: TRBJ2-4; abundance: -; CDR3nt: TGTGCCAGTAGCCTCGGACAGCTAGCCAAAAACATTCAGTACTTC; CDR3aa: CASSLGQLAKNIQYF
v_gene: TRBV4-3; d_gene: TRBD1; j_gene: TRBJ2-7; abundance: once; CDR3nt: TGCGCCAGCAGCCAAGTTGGGACAGGACTCTACGAGCAGTACTTC; CDR3aa: CASSQVGTGLYEQYF
v_gene: TRBV4-1; d_gene: TRBD1; j_gene: TRBJ1-5; abundance: few; CDR3nt: TGCGCCAGCAGCCTAACCGGGACAGGGAATCAGCCCCAGCATTTT; CDR3aa: CASSLTGTGNQPQHF
v_gene: TRBV27; d_gene: TRBD1; j_gene: TRBJ1-1; abundance: -; CDR3nt: TGTGCCAGCAGTTTGAAATACAGGGGTGGTGAAGCTTTCTTT; CDR3aa: CASSLKYRGGEAFF
v_gene: TRBV6-5; d_gene: TRBD2; j_gene: TRBJ2-7; abundance: few; CDR3nt: TGTGCCAGCAGTTACGGGGGACTAGCGGGCGCAGAAGGGCAGTACTTC; CDR3aa: CASSYGGLAGAEGQYF
v_gene: TRBV7-2; d_gene: TRBD1; j_gene: TRBJ2-2; abundance: -; CDR3nt: TGTGCCAGCAGGGAACAGGGGAGTGCGAACACCGGGGAGCTGTTTTTT; CDR3aa: CASREQGSANTGELFF
v_gene: TRBV12-3/TRBV12-4; d_gene: TRBD1; j_gene: TRBJ2-7; abundance: once; CDR3nt: TGTGCCAGCAGCAGAAACAGGGGTCACGAGCAGTACTTC; CDR3aa: CASSRNRGHEQYF
v_gene: TRBV4-1; d_gene: TRBD2; j_gene: TRBJ2-7; abundance: -; CDR3nt: TGCGCCAGCAGCCAAGAGGGACTAGCGGGAGCCGAGCAGTACTTC; CDR3aa: CASSQEGLAGAEQYF
v_gene: TRBV6-4; d_gene: TRBD1; j_gene: TRBJ2-1; abundance: few; CDR3nt: TGTGCCAGCAGTCGGGACAGCTCCTACAATGAGCAGTTCTTC; CDR3aa: CASSRDSSYNEQFF
v_gene: TRBV2; d_gene: -; j_gene: TRBJ2-5; abundance: -; CDR3nt: TGTGCCAGCAGTGAAAACAGGGTTGTCCAAGAGACCCAGTACTTC; CDR3aa: CASSENRVVQETQYF
v_gene: TRBV25-1; d_gene: -; j_gene: TRBJ1-6; abundance: -; CDR3nt: TGTGCCAGCAGTGAATTCTGGGAGTTTTCACCCCTCCACTTT; CDR3aa: CASSEFWEFSPLHF
v_gene: TRBV6-5; d_gene: -; j_gene: TRBJ1-1; abundance: -; CDR3nt: TGTGCCAGCAGGAGTGGCGGAATGAACACTGAAGCTTTCTTT; CDR3aa: CASRSGGMNTEAFF
v_gene: TRBV7-9; d_gene: -; j_gene: TRBJ2-3; abundance: -; CDR3nt: TGTGCCAGCAGCCCGCGCGGTCCAGATACGCAGTATTTT; CDR3aa: CASSPRGPDTQYF
v_gene: TRBV6-2/TRBV6-3; d_gene: -; j_gene: TRBJ2-5; abundance: -; CDR3nt: TGTGCCAGCAGTTCTCTCTGGCGGGGGCCCCAAGAGACCCAGTACTTC; CDR3aa: CASSSLWRGPQETQYF
v_gene: TRBV3-1/TRBV3-2; d_gene: -; j_gene: TRBJ1-2; abundance: -; CDR3nt: TGTGCCAGCGGGCAGGGTGAATCCTATGGCTACACCTTC; CDR3aa: CASGQGESYGYTF
v_gene: TRBV19; d_gene: -; j_gene: TRBJ2-4; abundance: -; CDR3nt: TGTGCCAGTAGTATGGTTTCAGGGACCAAAAACATTCAGTACTTC; CDR3aa: CASSMVSGTKNIQYF
v_gene: TRBV7-9; d_gene: TRBD1; j_gene: TRBJ1-4; abundance: -; CDR3nt: TGTGCCAGCAGCCTGATACAGGGGACAAATGAAAAACTGTTTTTT; CDR3aa: CASSLIQGTNEKLFF
v_gene: TRBV6-5; d_gene: TRBD2; j_gene: TRBJ2-2; abundance: -; CDR3nt: TGTGCCAGCAGTTACTCGGCGGGGGGCGGGGAGCTGTTTTTT; CDR3aa: CASSYSAGGGELFF
v_gene: TRBV25-1; d_gene: -; j_gene: TRBJ1-1; abundance: -; CDR3nt: TGTGCCAGCAGTCCTGGGTGGAGGGTGGGCACTGAAGCTTTCTTT; CDR3aa: CASSPGWRVGTEAFF
v_gene: TRBV13; d_gene: TRBD1; j_gene: TRBJ1-1; abundance: -; CDR3nt: TGTGCCAGCAGCCTCCCGGGACAGGCAAAATCTGAAGCTTTCTTT; CDR3aa: CASSLPGQAKSEAFF
v_gene: TRBV25-1; d_gene: -; j_gene: TRBJ2-7; abundance: -; CDR3nt: TGTGCCAGCAGAGGGACACGAGCCTACGAGCAGTACTTC; CDR3aa: CASRGTRAYEQYF
v_gene: TRBV5-1; d_gene: TRBD1; j_gene: TRBJ2-1; abundance: once; CDR3nt: TGCGCCAGCAGCTTTTGGGACAGGGGGGAGAATGAGCAGTTCTTC; CDR3aa: CASSFWDRGENEQFF
v_gene: TRBV25-1; d_gene: -; j_gene: TRBJ2-7; abundance: -; CDR3nt: TGTGCCAGCAGTGACAGGGGTTCCTACGAGCAGTACTTC; CDR3aa: CASSDRGSYEQYF
v_gene: TRBV4-2; d_gene: -; j_gene: TRBJ2-4; abundance: -; CDR3nt: TGTGCCAGCAGCCCGCCCGACAGTCTAGCCAAAAACATTCAGTACTTC; CDR3aa: CASSPPDSLAKNIQYF
v_gene: TRBV7-3; d_gene: -; j_gene: TRBJ1-6; abundance: once; CDR3nt: TGTGCCAGCAGCTGGCAGAATTCACCCCTCCACTTT; CDR3aa: CASSWQNSPLHF
v_gene: TRBV12-5; d_gene: TRBD1; j_gene: TRBJ1-1; abundance: -; CDR3nt: TGTGCTAGTGGTTTGTACAGGGGGCTGAGCACTGAAGCTTTCTTT; CDR3aa: CASGLYRGLSTEAFF
v_gene: TRBV7-2; d_gene: -; j_gene: TRBJ2-1; abundance: -; CDR3nt: TGTGCCAGCAGCCTCCATACCGGGAGCTCCTACAATGAGCAGTTCTTC; CDR3aa: CASSLHTGSSYNEQFF
v_gene: TRBV10-2; d_gene: TRBD1; j_gene: TRBJ2-3; abundance: few; CDR3nt: TGCGCCAGCAGTGAGTCGAGGACAGGGTCAGATACGCAGTATTTT; CDR3aa: CASSESRTGSDTQYF